The 21 T cell receptor beta chains presented below share a single source sample, sequenced in a study of persistence of HIV-infected CD4 T cells. Overlapping HIV-1 Gag 15-mer peptides at approximately 0.96 ug per peptide per mL were used. Memory cells lacking CD40L and CD69 with high CD45RO were sorted. Sequencing used immunoSEQ version 4 in survey mode. This table comes from immunoSEQ multiplex PCR, and its TCRdb copy is limited to in-frame clones, with some not included. Among tens of thousands of clones listed, approximately 78% were seen once. The antigens these receptors bind are not known. Source: CD4+ T cells sorted from PBMCs after approximately 20-hour stimulation, taken from a patient who received antiretroviral therapy. These receptors all come from an adult man with HIV who was CMV-seropositive.

This clone is medium-sized. This CDR3 is CASRPPDNQPQHF. CDR3 in DNA: TGTGCCAGCAGGCCGCCTGACAATCAGCCCCAGCATTTT. The chain couples TRBV6-6 to TRBJ1-5; D uncertain. Trimming removed 6 bases from V and 3 bases from J, with 9 bases in between. CDR1 and CDR2 (germline): MNHNY, SVGAGI (reference sequence). The CDR3 spans 13 residues.

The chain joins TRBV7-9 to TRBJ2-3; 7 nucleotides agree with TRBD2. The J segment lost 1 base and the V segment lost 7 bases, leaving 5 bases of the junction unmatched. CDR1 SEHNR and CDR2 FQNEAQ come from the germline V gene (reference sequence). The CDR3 totals 14 residues. In DNA form, the CDR3 reads TGTGCCAGCAACACGGGGGGTCGCACAGATACGCAGTATTTT. Amino acids: CASNTGGRTDTQYF.

This clone was observed a handful of times. The chain is built from TRBV5-1 and TRBJ2-3; D is possibly TRBD2 (5 bases). Germline lookup yields CDR1 SGHRS and CDR2 YFSETQ. The germline V and J ends were trimmed by 0 bases and 3 bases, with 8 bases remaining between them. The CDR3 totals 14 residues. The DNA of the CDR3 is TGCGCCAGCAGCTTGGGATGGGAGACAGATACGCAGTATTTT. Translating gives CASSLGWETDTQYF. Combining the CDR3 with reference TRBV5-1 and TRBJ2-3 gives the whole variable domain KAGVTQTPRYLIKTRGQQVTLSCSPISGHRSVSWYQQTPGQGLQFLFEYFSETQRNKGNFPGRFSGRQFSNSRSEMNVSTLELGDSALYLCASSLGWETDTQYFGPGTRLTVL.

The J gene is TRBJ2-7, the V gene TRBV24-1; 8 bases fit TRBD1. The V gene end was trimmed by 5 bases and the J gene end by 5 bases; junction bases not matched to a gene: 4. The germline CDR1 and CDR2 sequences are KGHDR and SFDVKD. The CDR3 consists of 13 residues. The CDR3 DNA follows: TGTGCCACCAGTGGGACAGGGTCCCACGAGCAGTACTTC. It encodes CATSGTGSHEQYF.

This sequence joins TRBV3-1 (or the pseudogene TRBV3-2) and TRBJ2-5; D is possibly TRBD2 (5 bases). V lost 3 bases to trimming and J lost 4 bases, with 12 bases between them. This CDR3 has 14 residues. CDR1 and CDR2 from the germline V gene are LGHDT and YNNKEL (reference sequence). CDR3 protein: CASSHWAGGETQYF. The CDR3 coding sequence is TGTGCCAGCAGCCACTGGGCGGGTGGAGAGACCCAGTACTTC.

The chain carries TRBV6-5 and TRBJ2-4; D is uncertain. The CDR3 runs to 16 residues. Trimming cost V 2 bases and J 1 base, with 12 bases left between them. CDR1 MNHEY and CDR2 SVGAGI come from the germline V gene. The CDR3 sequence is CASSYNHGAAKNIQYF. CDR3 in DNA: TGTGCCAGCAGTTACAACCACGGCGCGGCCAAAAACATTCAGTACTTC.

A few counts support this clone. The rearrangement joins TRBV7-2 to TRBJ1-2; 8 bases are a match to TRBD1. CDR1 and CDR2 from the germline V gene are SGHTA and FQGNSA. The V and J ends lost 5 bases and 6 bases, in that order; junction bases with no gene match: 8. The CDR3 extends over 14 amino acids. This CDR3 reads CASSPGQGIDGYTF. The CDR3, as DNA: TGTGCCAGCAGCCCCGGACAGGGTATAGATGGCTACACCTTC.

The chain joins TRBV9 to TRBJ2-5; D gene unclear. CDR1 and CDR2 (germline): SGDLS, YYNGEE. The V and J ends lost 3 bases and 0 bases respectively, with 3 bases between them. CDR3 size: 12 residues. The CDR3 sequence: CASSANQETQYF. DNA for the CDR3: TGTGCCAGCAGCGCGAACCAAGAGACCCAGTACTTC.

The chain carries TRBV2 and TRBJ1-4, with TRBD1 matching over 7 bases. This CDR3 comprises 15 residues. CDR1 and CDR2 (germline): SNHLY, FYNNEI. The J segment lost 8 bases and the V segment lost 6 bases, leaving 12 bases of the junction unmatched. The DNA for the CDR3 is TGTGCCAGCAGGGCACGACAGGGCGGAGACGAAAAACTGTTTTTT. It yields the protein CASRARQGGDEKLFF.

The rearrangement links TRBV15 to TRBJ2-2; D possibly uses TRBD1 or TRBD2 (5 bases each). Germline V gene sequence: CDR1 LNHNV, CDR2 YYDKDF (reference sequence). There are 14 residues in the CDR3. V gave up 3 bases and J gave up 1 base, with 6 bases separating them. The CDR3 nucleotides read TGTGCCACCAGCAGGGGACGGAACACCGGGGAGCTGTTTTTT. Translation gives CATSRGRNTGELFF.

CDR3: CASSPHRGRITDTQYF. The CDR3 DNA is TGTGCCAGCAGCCCCCATCGGGGGCGGATCACAGATACGCAGTATTTT. J is TRBJ2-3 and V is TRBV7-7, with D perhaps being TRBD1 or TRBD2 (6 bases each). Germline assignment: CDR1 SSHAT and CDR2 FNYEAQ (reference sequence). CDR3 length: 16 residues. Trimming left V 5 bases short and J 2 bases short, with 17 bases between.

The CDR3: CASSDGTANTEAFF. DNA of the CDR3: TGTGCCAGCAGCGACGGTACAGCGAACACTGAAGCTTTCTTT. The rearrangement uses TRBV11-3 and TRBJ1-1; D not resolved. Trimming left V 5 bases short and J 1 base short, with 11 bases between. The CDR3 covers 14 residues. Germline V lookup: CDR1 SGHNT, CDR2 YENEEA.

The V call is TRBV7-9, the J call TRBJ2-7, with 16 bases aligning to TRBD2. The germline gives CDR1 SEHNR, CDR2 FQNEAQ (reference sequence). CDR3 length: 18 amino acids. Trimming at V came to 3 bases and at J to 1 base, leaving 6 bases not matched to a gene. In DNA, the CDR3 is TGTGCCAGCAGCTTGGAACCGGGACTAGCGGGAGGGTCCTACGAGCAGTACTTC. This gives the protein CASSLEPGLAGGSYEQYF.

This sequence joins TRBV10-3 and TRBJ1-1; the match to TRBD1 covers 7 bases. Germline CDR1 is ENHRY and CDR2 is SYGVKD. Losses at the gene ends were 8 bases for V and 0 bases for J; bases not matched to a gene: 9. This CDR3 is built from 15 residues. CDR3 amino acids: CAIRFSGGLNTEAFF. For the CDR3, the DNA is TGTGCCATCCGGTTCTCAGGGGGGTTGAACACTGAAGCTTTCTTT.

The rearrangement links TRBV18 to TRBJ2-2, with unresolved D. Germline loops: CDR1 KGHSH, CDR2 LQKENI. V lost 4 bases and J 0 bases, leaving 6 bases between the germline ends. The CDR3 extends over 14 amino acids. The CDR3 here is CASSLDANTGELFF. CDR3 DNA sequence: TGTGCCAGCTCACTCGATGCGAACACCGGGGAGCTGTTTTTT. Supplemented by reference TRBV18 and TRBJ2-2, the full variable domain reads NAGVMQNPRHLVRRRGQEARLRCSPMKGHSHVYWYRQLPEEGLKFMVYLQKENIIDESGMPKERFSAEFPKEGPSILRIQQVVRGDSAAYFCASSLDANTGELFFGEGSRLTVL.

A few counts support this clone. The chain combines TRBV3-1 (or the pseudogene TRBV3-2) with TRBJ2-7; D unclear. V lost 4 bases, J lost 3 bases, and 4 bases lay in between. Per the germline V gene, CDR1 is LGHDT and CDR2 is YNNKEL (reference sequence). CDR3 length equals 11 residues. The CDR3 loop reads CASSPNYEQYF. The DNA for the CDR3 is TGTGCCAGCAGCCCCAACTACGAGCAGTACTTC.

The V call is TRBV25-1, the J call TRBJ1-4; TRBD1 is a possible D gene (6 bases). The CDR3 runs 16 residues. The germline CDR1 and CDR2 sequences are MGHDK and SYGVNS. V shed 3 bases and J shed 1 base, with 12 bases lying between them. The DNA for the CDR3 is TGTGCCAGCAGTGATTGGGGCAGGGGAACTAATGAAAAACTGTTTTTT. Its protein product is CASSDWGRGTNEKLFF.

V usage is TRBV10-3 and J usage is TRBJ2-5, with 7 bases that match TRBD2. The germline CDR1 and CDR2 sequences are ENHRY and SYGVKD. The junction had 8 bases not matched to a gene; V was cut back by 6 bases and J by 1 base. The CDR3 has 15 residues. CDR3 residues: CAIRPGTTTQETQYF. The CDR3 DNA reads as TGTGCCATCAGACCCGGGACTACCACCCAAGAGACCCAGTACTTC.

V usage is TRBV11-3 and J usage is TRBJ1-1, with D tentatively TRBD1 (5 bases). Germline-derived CDR1 and CDR2 are SGHNT and YENEEA. With 8 bases removed from V and 1 base from J, the gap between germline ends came to 17 bases. The CDR3 has 15 residues. The CDR3 DNA reads as TGTGCCAGCGGAAGTCTGAATGGGACGAACACTGAAGCTTTCTTT. This gives the protein CASGSLNGTNTEAFF.

This chain connects TRBV7-2 to TRBJ2-7; TRBD2 is a possible D gene (6 bases). V dropped 2 bases and J dropped 1 base, with 12 bases sitting between them. The CDR3 has 15 amino acids. Per germline, CDR1 SGHTA and CDR2 FQGNSA. DNA for the CDR3: TGTGCCAGCAGCTTAAGAACGGGAGTGTCCTACGAGCAGTACTTC. Amino acid sequence: CASSLRTGVSYEQYF.

This chain uses TRBV12-3 or TRBV12-4 with TRBJ1-1, with TRBD1 as a possible D gene (6 bases). This CDR3 has 13 residues. V was cut by 5 bases and J by 1 base, with 8 bases left in between. This CDR3 reads CASSTGQNTEAFF. The CDR3 nucleotides are TGTGCCAGCAGTACGGGACAGAACACTGAAGCTTTCTTT.